The entry below describes one T cell receptor (beta chain). Antigen unknown. This sample was included in a study of shared clonotypes between healthy human individuals. Points from the study as a whole: Clonotypes not shared had lower generation probabilities than those common to all four donors. The low donor count limited represented genetic and exposure-history diversity.

V was trimmed by 9 bases and J by 5 bases, leaving 7 bases between them. The CDR3 sequence is 11 residues long. Germline V gene data show CDR1 as MRHNA and CDR2 as SNTAGT. It was CD45RO-negative cells, positively selected for CCR7, that made up naive CD8 cells, with terminally differentiated effector memory CD45RA+ cells excluded. Authors' processing steps: ImmunoSEQ supplied junction-only sequences lacking quality scores, so filtering was different. Assay used: immunoSEQ multiplex PCR; TCRdb lists only in-frame clones, some missing. D and trimming come from the DNA, and the V and J calls and clone size come from that table. The data hold approximately 2,000,000 clones, with 90% to 95% observed a single time.

The gene calls are TRBV6-4 and TRBJ2-2, with a weak D call TRBD2 (6 bases). Sequencing was carried out using naive CD8+ T cells from PBMCs. The sequence was collected from a man younger than 35 in good health. Some clones in this sample may be carry-over from other donors' samples. CDR3 loop: CASRGTGELFF. In DNA form, the CDR3 reads TGTGCCAGTCGGGGGACCGGGGAGCTGTTTTTT.